These T cell receptor beta chains were read from a single sample in a study of cytomegalovirus exposure and HLA in healthy donors. Using immunoSEQ multiplex PCR, the repertoire was profiled, and TCRdb retains in-frame clones only, with some absent. There are roughly 140,000 clones in the sample; more than 75% occur only once, and about 4% lies in the top ten. The sample was PBMCs. Source of these receptors: a human donor in good health. Each CDR3 is given without its conserved first and last residue. Fields, in order: V gene, J gene, CDR3 protein.

v_call: TRBV6-1
j_call: TRBJ2-1
cdr3_aa: ASRTSGRLNEQF

v_call: TRBV7-3
j_call: TRBJ2-5
cdr3_aa: ASSLTGGQETQY

v_call: TRBV5-4
j_call: TRBJ1-3
cdr3_aa: ASSLAWGGASGNTIY

v_call: TRBV4-2
j_call: TRBJ2-1
cdr3_aa: ASSQGRQGLAGGPGNEQF

v_call: TRBV4-2
j_call: TRBJ2-1
cdr3_aa: ASSGGGTYNEQF

v_call: TRBV4-3
j_call: TRBJ2-5
cdr3_aa: ASSQTGGVGTQY

v_call: TRBV5-4
j_call: TRBJ2-2
cdr3_aa: ASSFMGTNTGELF

v_call: TRBV5-6
j_call: TRBJ2-7
cdr3_aa: ASSPGTGAYEQY

v_call: TRBV21-1
j_call: TRBJ1-2
cdr3_aa: ASSKGGGQVVGYT

v_call: TRBV6-5
j_call: TRBJ1-1
cdr3_aa: ASSYRTVAVNPEAF

v_call: TRBV27
j_call: TRBJ1-2
cdr3_aa: ASSLGQGRYGYT

v_call: TRBV5-4
j_call: TRBJ2-2
cdr3_aa: ASSPNRNTGELF

v_call: TRBV7-2
j_call: TRBJ2-5
cdr3_aa: ASSPERIQETQY

v_call: TRBV7-9
j_call: TRBJ1-2
cdr3_aa: ASSPTGTGPDYGYT